The 23 T cell receptor beta chains below all came from one sample that was sequenced in a study of T cells in tuberculosis. Sequencing used immunoSEQ multiplex PCR; TCRdb keeps in-frame clones, though not all of them. The table records some 34,000 clones, under 98% of them present only once. Sequenced sample: PBMCs. These receptors were taken from a donor aged 10 to 29 with latent tuberculosis or without tuberculosis infection.

The chain couples TRBV5-6 to TRBJ2-3; D possibly corresponds to TRBD1 (5 bases). Per the germline V gene, CDR1 is SGHDT and CDR2 is YYEEEE. This CDR3 is built from 14 residues. Trimming stripped 6 bases from V and 0 bases from J, with 11 bases between. The CDR3 loop reads CASTWGRSTDTQYF. CDR3 nucleotides: TGTGCCAGCACCTGGGGCAGGAGCACAGATACGCAGTATTTT.

The CDR3 here is CASSFEDRYEQYF. The CDR3 nucleotides read TGTGCCAGTAGTTTCGAAGACAGGTACGAGCAGTACTTC. The chain uses TRBV19 and TRBJ2-7; weak D call: TRBD1 (6 bases). Germline V lookup: CDR1 LNHDA, CDR2 SQIVND (reference sequence). Between the trimmed V and J ends, which lost 5 bases and 4 bases, there was a span of 12 bases. The length of the CDR3 is 13 residues.

V gene TRBV5-1 combines with J gene TRBJ2-5, with 11 bases lining up with TRBD2. CDR3 length equals 15 residues. The junction had 7 bases not matched to a gene; V was cut back by 4 bases and J by 5 bases. Germline V gene data show CDR1 as SGHRS and CDR2 as YFSETQ. The CDR3 DNA reads TGCGCCAGCAGCGGGACTAGCGGAAATTCGGAGACCCAGTACTTC. Its translation is CASSGTSGNSETQYF.

The chain employs TRBV7-9 and TRBJ1-5; D is unresolved. The germline V gene encodes CDR1 SEHNR and CDR2 FQNEAQ (reference sequence). Trimming removed 3 bases at V and 0 bases at J, with 9 bases between. The CDR3 sequence is 15 residues long. CDR3 residues: CASSFPGDSNQPQHF. CDR3 DNA sequence: TGTGCCAGCAGCTTCCCCGGGGATAGCAATCAGCCCCAGCATTTT.

The V and J genes are TRBV10-3 and TRBJ2-7; D may be TRBD2 (5 bases). The CDR3 totals 13 residues. With 10 bases removed from V and 5 bases from J, the gap between germline ends came to 18 bases. Germline V gene lookup returns CDR1 ENHRY and CDR2 SYGVKD. For the CDR3, the DNA is TGTGCCAGTTTAAAGGGAGAGAGCCACGAGCAGTACTTC. This encodes CASLKGESHEQYF.

The chain employs TRBV27 and TRBJ1-1; 7 nucleotides align to TRBD1. The CDR3 covers 14 residues. Germline CDR1 and CDR2: MNHEY and SMNVEV (reference sequence). The ends lost 7 bases at V and 4 bases at J; junction bases unmatched: 9. The CDR3 bases are TGTGCCAGCAAACGACAGGGAGGAATCACTGAAGCTTTCTTT. This sequence encodes CASKRQGGITEAFF.

The chain employs TRBV29-1 and TRBJ2-4; possibly TRBD2 for D (6 bases). Trimming cost V 5 bases and J 1 base, with 15 bases left between them. Germline loops: CDR1 SQVTM, CDR2 ANQGSEA. This CDR3 region has 15 residues. The CDR3 here is CSVRGGGGAKNIQYF. CDR3 nucleotide sequence: TGCAGCGTTAGGGGAGGTGGAGGGGCCAAAAACATTCAGTACTTC.

This clone appeared once. V gene TRBV29-1 combines with J gene TRBJ2-5; no definite D call. CDR3 size: 12 residues. Germline values: CDR1 SQVTM, CDR2 ANQGSEA. The V and J ends lost 2 bases and 1 base respectively, with 5 bases between them. The CDR3: CSVERFQETQYF. The CDR3 nucleotides read TGCAGCGTTGAACGTTTCCAAGAGACCCAGTACTTC.

The count of this clone is one. The CDR3 bases are TGTGCCAGCACCTTTTCGACAGGTACCGTTTCCTACGAGCAGTACTTC. Translation: CASTFSTGTVSYEQYF. The chain uses TRBV6-6 and TRBJ2-7; D possibly corresponds to TRBD1 (6 bases). Germline CDR1 is MNHNY and CDR2 is SVGAGI (reference sequence). The germline V and J ends were trimmed by 7 bases and 1 base, with 20 bases remaining between them. The CDR3 covers 16 residues.

The chain's CDR3 is CASSPSRSTEAFF. DNA for the CDR3: TGTGCCAGCAGCCCTTCAAGGAGCACTGAAGCTTTCTTT. The chain links TRBV9 to TRBJ1-1; D is uncertain. CDR3 size: 13 residues. The germline CDR1 and CDR2 sequences are SGDLS and YYNGEE. Deletions cut 4 bases from V and 4 bases from J, with 11 bases between.

This CDR3 is CAIIRTENQPQHF. DNA of the CDR3: TGTGCCATCATTCGGACAGAAAATCAGCCCCAGCATTTT. The chain carries TRBV10-3 and TRBJ1-5; a possible D gene is TRBD1 (6 bases). Per germline, CDR1 ENHRY and CDR2 SYGVKD. V was pared by 7 bases and J by 4 bases, with 11 bases between. The CDR3 is made up of 13 amino acids.

This rearrangement joins TRBV7-2 to TRBJ2-3; TRBD2 aligns across 7 bases. Germline CDR1 is SGHTA and CDR2 is FQGNSA. V shed 1 base, J shed 2 bases, and the junction held 6 bases outside the gene matches. The CDR3 is made up of 16 amino acids. The CDR3 region has the DNA TGTGCCAGCAGCTTAGTGTTGGGACTACCCACAGATACGCAGTATTTT. Translated: CASSLVLGLPTDTQYF.

The rearrangement uses TRBV4-1 and TRBJ2-7; TRBD1 might be the D (6 bases). V lost 3 bases and J 2 bases, leaving 14 bases between the germline ends. CDR3 length: 15 residues. Germline V gives CDR1 MGHRA, CDR2 YSYEKL. In DNA form, the CDR3 reads TGCGCCAGCAGCCAGGAAACAGGGATTACCTACGAGCAGTACTTC. Amino acid sequence: CASSQETGITYEQYF.

This sequence joins TRBV5-6 and TRBJ2-5, with 9 positions matching TRBD1. Per germline, CDR1 SGHDT and CDR2 YYEEEE. The CDR3 length is 14 residues. Trimming removed 3 bases from V and 5 bases from J; junction bases left unmatched: 5. CDR3 protein: CASSWGTGPETQYF. The CDR3 DNA reads as TGTGCCAGCAGCTGGGGGACAGGGCCCGAGACCCAGTACTTC. Drawing the rest from reference TRBV5-6 and TRBJ2-5, the complete variable domain is DAGVTQSPTHLIKTRGQQVTLRCSPKSGHDTVSWYQQALGQGPQFIFQYYEEEERQRGNFPDRFSGHQFPNYSSELNVNALLLGDSALYLCASSWGTGPETQYFGPGTRLLVL.

The genes are TRBV2 and TRBJ2-1, with D perhaps TRBD2 (6 bases). From germline, CDR1 is SNHLY and CDR2 FYNNEI. Trimming left V 6 bases short and J 4 bases short, with 13 bases between. The CDR3 covers 14 residues. The CDR3, as DNA: TGTGCCAGCAGGCGGGACTTCCCGTACAATGAGCAGTTCTTC. This codes for CASRRDFPYNEQFF.

This clone was seen only once. The chain joins TRBV5-1 to TRBJ2-6; 8 bases fit TRBD1. Trimming took 4 bases from V and 0 from J; bases not matched to a gene: 9. Germline assignment: CDR1 SGHRS and CDR2 YFSETQ. The CDR3 is 18 amino acids. The CDR3: CASSRLGQENSGANVLTF. The CDR3 DNA follows: TGCGCCAGCAGCCGGCTGGGACAGGAGAACTCTGGGGCCAACGTCCTGACTTTC.

V gene TRBV19 combines with J gene TRBJ2-7; 13 bases are a match to TRBD2. Trimming at V came to 5 bases and at J to 3 bases, leaving 1 base not matched to a gene. Germline-derived CDR1 and CDR2 are LNHDA and SQIVND (reference sequence). The CDR3 is 14 residues long. CDR3 bases: TGTGCCAGTAGTTGGACTAGCGGGAGCTACGAGCAGTACTTC. The encoded protein is CASSWTSGSYEQYF.

This chain joins TRBV19 and TRBJ2-2, with TRBD2 matching over 7 bases. The CDR3 is 16 residues long. CDR1 is LNHDA, CDR2 SQIVND, per germline (reference sequence). With V trimmed by 3 bases and J by 3 bases, 7 bases remained unmatched. The CDR3 coding sequence is TGTGCCAGTAGTATGCCAGGCGGGAGCTACACCGGGGAGCTGTTTTTT. Translated, it gives CASSMPGGSYTGELFF.

The chain employs TRBV15 and TRBJ1-3; 7 nucleotides agree with TRBD1. V lost 0 bases, J lost 0 bases, and 5 bases stayed unmatched. Germline V gene lookup returns CDR1 LNHNV and CDR2 YYDKDF (reference sequence). The CDR3 consists of 17 residues. CDR3 coding DNA: TGTGCCACCAGCAGAGATTACAACAGGGGCTCTGGAAACACCATATATTTT. Translated: CATSRDYNRGSGNTIYF.

This rearrangement joins TRBV15 to TRBJ1-1; weak D call: TRBD1 (6 bases). The CDR3 loop spans 15 amino acids. Germline assignment: CDR1 LNHNV and CDR2 YYDKDF (reference sequence). V was trimmed by 4 bases and J by 0 bases, leaving 12 bases between them. Here the CDR3 reads CATSITTGLNTEAFF. CDR3 nucleotide sequence: TGTGCCACCAGCATAACTACAGGGTTGAACACTGAAGCTTTCTTT. Full variable domain (remainder filled in from reference TRBV15 and TRBJ1-1): DAMVIQNPRYQVTQFGKPVTLSCSQTLNHNVMYWYQQKSSQAPKLLFHYYDKDFNNEADTPDNFQSRRPNTSFCFLDIRSPGLGDTAMYLCATSITTGLNTEAFFGQGTRLTVV.

The chain is built from TRBV28 and TRBJ1-2, with D perhaps TRBD1 (5 bases). The germline V and J ends were trimmed by 7 bases and 4 bases, with 10 bases remaining between them. Germline CDR1 and CDR2: MDHEN and SYDVKM. The CDR3 is 12 residues long. The CDR3: CASTGLGYGYTF. The CDR3 DNA is TGTGCCAGCACAGGGCTTGGCTATGGCTACACCTTC.

J is TRBJ1-4 and V is TRBV6-5; D is perhaps TRBD1 (5 bases). The CDR3 runs 13 residues. The germline CDR1 and CDR2 sequences are MNHEY and SVGAGI. The V gene lost 6 bases and the J gene lost 4 bases, with 9 bases spanning the gap. CDR3 DNA: TGTGCCAGCAGAGAGACAGTTAATGAAAAACTGTTTTTT. Translation: CASRETVNEKLFF.

This sequence joins TRBV4-1 and TRBJ1-4; D remains ambiguous. Trimming took off 6 bases at V and 0 bases at J, with 11 bases between the two ends. CDR1 is MGHRA, CDR2 YSYEKL, per germline. The CDR3 totals 15 residues. CDR3 in DNA: TGCGCCAGCAGTGCTAGCGCCGCAACTAATGAAAAACTGTTTTTT. Amino acids: CASSASAATNEKLFF.